This TCR beta chain was captured in a study of post-analysis software for immune sequencing data (dated by TCRdb to about 2015). Regarding the complete study: Relapsing-remitting, secondary progressive and progressive-relapsing multiple sclerosis were recorded as disease courses, and subtype annotation was lacking for some patients. A subset of samples was prepared in parallel using single-end sample barcoding, then pooled and co-amplified after Illumina adapter ligation. The patient repertoires were set against around ten previously published healthy control repertoires from donors whose ages ranged from about 6 to 25 years. Results and caveats for the whole study, not just this receptor: Four or five TRBV segments, including TRBV5-6, TRBV5-1 and TRBV20-1, were significantly more frequent in patients than controls. Compared with controls, multiple sclerosis patients had significantly lower normalized Chao1 diversity, a finding suggesting substantial peripheral T-cell clonal expansion. The control group was slightly older than the multiple sclerosis patient group. Direct clustering with F measure showed strong co-clustering of samples prepared in the same batch, prompting a batch-effect correction.

As concerns this clonotype: Its antigen has not been determined. Base qualities are missing; no much larger clone stands one base away.

Including the terminal cysteine and phenylalanine, the CDR3 comprises 14 residues. Left in the record is the CDR3 DNA by itself, 42 bases read in frame from the first base. The CDR1 and CDR2 encoded by the germline V gene are SQVTM and ANQGSEA. To demonstrate the VDJtools post-analysis software, TCR beta repertoires were profiled from the peripheral blood of 10 to 15 young patients with multiple sclerosis. The multiple sclerosis patients were children and adolescents between 6 and 15 years of age. The method was PCR. Sequenced on an Illumina HiSeq 2500. Unique molecular identifiers were incorporated into TCR beta cDNA libraries to reduce PCR and sequencing biases. Approximately 500,000 cDNA molecules were obtained per 1 to 10 million input T cells, so each molecule approximated one T cell. The same protocol used for the earlier healthy control dataset was applied to prepare and sequence the patient libraries. Within a given batch, samples were prepared together, multiplexed and sequenced on the same HiSeq lane. On the authors' methods: Raw barcoded reads were processed with MIGEC, and single-read molecular identifier groups were discarded before consensus assembly and CDR3 extraction. Clonotype tables were post-analysed with VDJtools, and diversity was normalized by down-sampling all datasets to the smallest sample size. In repertoire overlap clustering, CDR3 amino acid sequences, but not nucleotide sequences, were matched to correct batch-related cross-sample contamination. The public reads were reprocessed in TCRdb via fastp at Q25 and MiXCR, keeping in-frame beta chains. Every CDR3 protein is listed once, alongside the most common genes and DNA of its rows. V and J calls and clone size were set by TCRdb, not the authors. This sample has 700,000 to 900,000 distinct CDR3 sequences in its table, and about half of those were observed once. Roughly 5.2% of the sample rests with the top ten.

Here the chain combines TRBV29-1 and TRBJ2-4; tentative D gene TRBD2, with 6 bases matching. The tail of the sequence fits TRBJ2-7 better, so the J call may be wrong. This receptor was obtained from a girl between 10 and 17 years old with multiple sclerosis. Sequenced input: blood. The sequenced DNA is TGCAGCGTTGAATGGCAGGGAGGCGGGGTCGAGCAGTACTTC. Translation gives CSVEWQGGGVEQYF.